These 5 T cell receptor beta chains were sequenced from one sample in a study of PD-1 blockade in classical Hodgkin lymphoma (dated by TCRdb to the early 2020s). The time point label, read with the paper, signifies: cycle 2 day 1 (C2D1) of nivolumab. Relapse after autologous stem cell transplantation had occurred in all trial patients, and cohorts A, B and C were distinguished by prior brentuximab vedotin exposure. Library preparation employed the immunoSEQ multiplex PCR assay. The immuneACCESS repertoire file appears here via TCRdb, limited to in-frame rearrangements. These files lack a portion of the clones; in checked studies, under half of the deficit traces to unresolved V genes, and the cause of the others is not known. The sample records some 84,000 clones, about 90% of which are singletons. The ten largest clones add up to roughly 2.6% of the sample. Sequenced here: peripheral blood mononuclear cells (PBMCs), sampled before the second cycle of nivolumab. The receptors stem from a human donor with classical Hodgkin lymphoma.

The chain recombines TRBV6-5 with TRBJ2-1; 9 nucleotides line up with TRBD1. V lost 5 bases, J lost 4 bases, and 3 bases stayed unmatched. This CDR3 has 14 amino acids. CDR1 is MNHEY and CDR2 is SVGAGI in the germline V gene. As DNA, the CDR3 is TGTGCCAGCAGTACCGGACAGGGGTACAATGAGCAGTTCTTC. Its translation is CASSTGQGYNEQFF.

In its sample, this clone was seen once. The chain links TRBV27 to TRBJ2-5, with D maybe TRBD2 (5 bases). CDR1 and CDR2 (germline): MNHEY, SMNVEV (reference sequence). V was pared by 0 bases and J by 1 base, with 9 bases between. This CDR3 comprises 15 residues. The CDR3 loop reads CASSLSRTLQETQYF. The CDR3 DNA is TGTGCCAGCAGTTTATCCCGGACTCTCCAAGAGACCCAGTACTTC.

The chain uses TRBV6-5 and TRBJ2-7, with TRBD1 identical over 11 bases. CDR3 length equals 16 residues. Germline lookup yields CDR1 MNHEY and CDR2 SVGAGI. V trimming: 2 bases; J trimming: 7 bases; junction bases outside the gene matches: 10. This chain's CDR3 is CASSYHEDRGPGEQYF. CDR3 DNA: TGTGCCAGCAGTTACCATGAGGACAGGGGGCCGGGGGAGCAGTACTTC.

The rearrangement joins TRBV7-2 to TRBJ1-5, with unresolved D. Per germline, CDR1 SGHTA and CDR2 FQGNSA. The germline V and J ends were trimmed by 3 bases and 7 bases, with 10 bases remaining between them. CDR3 length equals 13 residues. The CDR3 DNA is TGTGCCAGCAGCTTTCAAGACGGACAGCCCCAGCATTTT. It is translated as CASSFQDGQPQHF.

The chain is built from TRBV7-9 and TRBJ2-7; TRBD1 might be the D (5 bases). Trimming cost V 5 bases and J 1 base, with 18 bases left between them. CDR1 and CDR2 (germline): SEHNR, FQNEAQ (reference sequence). This CDR3 has 16 amino acids. The CDR3 is CASSRSVAGWSYEQYF. The CDR3 DNA is TGTGCCAGCAGCCGATCCGTGGCAGGGTGGTCCTACGAGCAGTACTTC.